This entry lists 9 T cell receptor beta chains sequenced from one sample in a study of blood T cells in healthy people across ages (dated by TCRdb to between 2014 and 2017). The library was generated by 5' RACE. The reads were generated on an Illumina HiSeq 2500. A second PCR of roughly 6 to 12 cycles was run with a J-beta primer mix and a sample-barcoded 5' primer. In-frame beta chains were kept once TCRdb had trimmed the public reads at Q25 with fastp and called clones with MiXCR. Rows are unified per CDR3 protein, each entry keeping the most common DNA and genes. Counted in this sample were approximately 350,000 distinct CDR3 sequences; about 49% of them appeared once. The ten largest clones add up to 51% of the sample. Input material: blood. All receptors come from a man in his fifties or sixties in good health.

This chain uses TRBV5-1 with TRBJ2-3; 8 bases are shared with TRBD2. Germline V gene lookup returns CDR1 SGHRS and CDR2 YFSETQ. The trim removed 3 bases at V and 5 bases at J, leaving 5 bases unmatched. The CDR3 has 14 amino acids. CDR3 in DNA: TGCGCCAGCAGCTCCGGGACTAGTGGAGATACGCAGTATTTT. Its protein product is CASSSGTSGDTQYF.

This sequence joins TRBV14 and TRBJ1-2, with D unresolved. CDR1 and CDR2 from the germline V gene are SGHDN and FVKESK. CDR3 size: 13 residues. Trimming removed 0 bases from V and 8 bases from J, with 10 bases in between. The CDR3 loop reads CASSQEGMEGYTF. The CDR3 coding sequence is TGTGCCAGCAGCCAAGAGGGGATGGAGGGCTACACCTTC.

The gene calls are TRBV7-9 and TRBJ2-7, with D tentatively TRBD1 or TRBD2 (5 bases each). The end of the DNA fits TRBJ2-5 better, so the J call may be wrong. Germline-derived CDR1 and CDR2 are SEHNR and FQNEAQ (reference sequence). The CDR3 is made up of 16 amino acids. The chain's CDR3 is CASSFPGTTRPETQYF. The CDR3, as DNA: TGTGCCAGCAGCTTCCCCGGGACCACAAGGCCAGAGACCCAGTACTTC.

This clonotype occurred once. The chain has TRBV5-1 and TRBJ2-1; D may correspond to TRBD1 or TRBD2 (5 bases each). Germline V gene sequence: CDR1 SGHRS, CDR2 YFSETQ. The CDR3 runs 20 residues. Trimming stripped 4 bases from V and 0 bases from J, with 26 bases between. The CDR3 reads CASSQPRDLSKESSYNEQFF. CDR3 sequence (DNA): TGCGCCAGCAGCCAACCCCGGGACCTAAGTAAAGAAAGCTCCTACAATGAGCAGTTCTTC.

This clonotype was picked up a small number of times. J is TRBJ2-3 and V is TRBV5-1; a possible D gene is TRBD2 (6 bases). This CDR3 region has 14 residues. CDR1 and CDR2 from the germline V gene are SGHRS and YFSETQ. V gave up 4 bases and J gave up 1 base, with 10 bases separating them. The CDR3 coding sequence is TGCGCCAGCAGCAGTCCGGGGGGCACAGATACGCAGTATTTT. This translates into CASSSPGGTDTQYF.

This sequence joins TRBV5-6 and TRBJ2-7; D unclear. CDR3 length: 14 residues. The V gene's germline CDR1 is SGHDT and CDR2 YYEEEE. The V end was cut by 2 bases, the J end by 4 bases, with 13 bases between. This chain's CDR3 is CASSLDAEVYEQYF. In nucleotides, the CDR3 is TGTGCCAGCAGCTTAGATGCCGAGGTTTACGAGCAGTACTTC.

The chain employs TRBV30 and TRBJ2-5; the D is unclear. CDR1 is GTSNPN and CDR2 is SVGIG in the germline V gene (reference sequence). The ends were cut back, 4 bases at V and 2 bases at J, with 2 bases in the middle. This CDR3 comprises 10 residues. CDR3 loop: CAWKQETQYF. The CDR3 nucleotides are TGTGCCTGGAAACAAGAGACCCAGTACTTC.

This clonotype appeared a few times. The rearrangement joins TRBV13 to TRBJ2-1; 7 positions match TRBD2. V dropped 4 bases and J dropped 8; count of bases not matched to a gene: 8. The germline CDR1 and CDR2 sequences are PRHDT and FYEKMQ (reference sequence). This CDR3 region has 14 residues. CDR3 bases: TGTGCCAGCAGCTATGGGGGAGGGCTGGATGAGCAGTTCTTC. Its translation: CASSYGGGLDEQFF.

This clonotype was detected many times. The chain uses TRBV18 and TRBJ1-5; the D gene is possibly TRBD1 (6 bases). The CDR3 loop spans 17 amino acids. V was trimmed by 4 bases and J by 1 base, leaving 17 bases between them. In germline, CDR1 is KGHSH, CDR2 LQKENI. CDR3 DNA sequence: TGTGCCAGCTCACGGGCTGGAAACAGGGAGAGCAATCAGCCCCAGCATTTT. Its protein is CASSRAGNRESNQPQHF.